These 4 T cell receptor beta chains came from one sample sequenced in a study of Ad26.COV2.S vaccination and SARS-CoV-2 variants. The repertoire was sequenced with immunoSEQ multiplex PCR; TCRdb's copy has only in-frame clones and lacks some. The sample shows about 350,000 clones, roughly 94% of them seen only once. This material consisted of peripheral blood, taken after recovery from COVID-19. Every receptor here comes from a human donor who had recovered from COVID-19.

A remark on this clone: Within the sample, other DNA sequences also encode this same CDR3. This sequence joins TRBV5-1 and TRBJ1-1; 10 nucleotides match TRBD1. The CDR3 covers 15 residues. The ends lost 2 bases at V and 2 bases at J; junction bases unmatched: 3. Germline V gene data show CDR1 as SGHRS and CDR2 as YFSETQ. The CDR3 reads CASSLRTGGNTEAFF. The CDR3 DNA sequence: TGCGCCAGCAGCTTAAGGACAGGGGGTAACACTGAAGCTTTCTTT.

CDR3 nucleotides: TGTGCCAGCAGCTTAGAATGGGGGTCTGGGGCCAACGTCCTGACTTTC. This translates into CASSLEWGSGANVLTF. This rearrangement joins TRBV7-6 to TRBJ2-6, with D possibly being TRBD1 or TRBD2 (5 bases each). Trimming removed 1 base from V and 1 base from J, with 8 bases in between. The CDR3 spans 16 residues. Germline-derived CDR1 and CDR2 are SGHVS and FNYEAQ.

The chain uses TRBV15 and TRBJ2-5, with D unclear. There are 13 residues in the CDR3. V was shortened by 3 bases and J by 5 bases, with 10 bases between the two germline ends. Germline V gives CDR1 LNHNV, CDR2 YYDKDF (reference sequence). CDR3 amino acids: CATSSLLGETQYF. In DNA, the CDR3 is TGTGCCACCAGCAGTCTACTTGGTGAGACCCAGTACTTC.

The V call is TRBV27, the J call TRBJ1-6; TRBD1 agrees at 8 bases. CDR3 length: 12 amino acids. CDR1 and CDR2 from the germline V gene are MNHEY and SMNVEV (reference sequence). V shed 3 bases and J 14 bases; nucleotides not matched to a gene: 3. In nucleotides, the CDR3 is TGTGCCAGCAGTTTCGGACAGGGTGCCCTCCACTTT. Translation: CASSFGQGALHF.